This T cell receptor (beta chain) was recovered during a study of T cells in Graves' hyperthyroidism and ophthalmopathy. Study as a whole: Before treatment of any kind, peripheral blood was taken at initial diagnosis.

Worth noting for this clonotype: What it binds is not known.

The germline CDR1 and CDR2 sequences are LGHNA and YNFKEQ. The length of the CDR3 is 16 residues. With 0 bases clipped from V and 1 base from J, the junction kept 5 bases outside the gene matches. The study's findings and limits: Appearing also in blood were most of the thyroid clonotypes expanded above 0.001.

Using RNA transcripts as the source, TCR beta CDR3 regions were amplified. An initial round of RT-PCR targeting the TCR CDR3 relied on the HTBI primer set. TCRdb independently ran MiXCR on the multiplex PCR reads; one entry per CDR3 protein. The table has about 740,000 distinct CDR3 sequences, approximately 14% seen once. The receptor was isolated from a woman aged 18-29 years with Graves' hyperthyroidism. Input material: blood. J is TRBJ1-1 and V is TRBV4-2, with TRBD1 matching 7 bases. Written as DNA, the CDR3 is TGTGCCAGCAGCCAAGAGGGGGACAGCCGGAACACTGAAGCTTTCTTT. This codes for CASSQEGDSRNTEAFF.